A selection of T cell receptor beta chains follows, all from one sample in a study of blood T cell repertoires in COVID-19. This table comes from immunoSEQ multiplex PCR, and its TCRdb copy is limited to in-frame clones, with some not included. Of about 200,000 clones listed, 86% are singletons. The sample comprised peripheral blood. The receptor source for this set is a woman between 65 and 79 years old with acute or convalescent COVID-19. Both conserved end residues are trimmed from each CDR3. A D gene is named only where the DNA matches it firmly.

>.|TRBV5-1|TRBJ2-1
ASSPRGTPDEQF
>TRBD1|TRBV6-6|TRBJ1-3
ASSRQGTGNTIY
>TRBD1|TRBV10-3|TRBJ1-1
AIRPGQGTMGPLNTEAF
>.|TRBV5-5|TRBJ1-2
ASSEAGGNYGYT
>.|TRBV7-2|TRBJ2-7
ASSTGLSPYEQY
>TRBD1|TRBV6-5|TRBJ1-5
ATKTGGDSNQPQH
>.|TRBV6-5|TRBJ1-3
ASSQNSGNTIY
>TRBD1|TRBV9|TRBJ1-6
ASSVGQGSSPLH
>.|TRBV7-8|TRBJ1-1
ASSLVMGVNTEAF
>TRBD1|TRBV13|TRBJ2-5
ASSSGQGGPVETQY
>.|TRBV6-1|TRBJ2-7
ASSEGWEKVYEQY
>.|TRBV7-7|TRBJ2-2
ASSLEAGGPGELF
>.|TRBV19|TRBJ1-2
ASSTRVAGYT
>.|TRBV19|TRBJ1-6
ASSPNRDRYNSPLH
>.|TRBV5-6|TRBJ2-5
ASSSDSRETQY
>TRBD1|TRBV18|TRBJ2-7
ASSPLGTGVYEQY
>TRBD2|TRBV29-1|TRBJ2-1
SVGLAGGSYNEQF
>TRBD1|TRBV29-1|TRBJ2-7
SVCRGSYEQY
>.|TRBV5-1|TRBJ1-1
ASSLDPQGGGTEAF
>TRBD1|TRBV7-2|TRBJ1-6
ASIEQGFSSSYNSPLH
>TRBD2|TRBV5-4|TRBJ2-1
ASSTTSGIYNEQF
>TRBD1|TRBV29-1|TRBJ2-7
SVEEGRQGLGNEQY
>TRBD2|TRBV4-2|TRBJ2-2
ASSQERPGVAGATGELF
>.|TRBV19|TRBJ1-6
ASSMGGNNSPLH
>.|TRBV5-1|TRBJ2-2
ASSPAPGTGELF
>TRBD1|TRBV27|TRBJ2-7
ASSYSRTGGNEQY
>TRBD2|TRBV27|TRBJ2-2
ASSFRTSGNTGELF
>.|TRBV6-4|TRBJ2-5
ASRRQAVRGRAGETQY
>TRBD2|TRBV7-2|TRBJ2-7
ASSLGGLAGDPYEQY
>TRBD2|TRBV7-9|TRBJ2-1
ASSRTSGRFDEQF
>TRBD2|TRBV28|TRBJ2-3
ASSPASEAGRTDTQY
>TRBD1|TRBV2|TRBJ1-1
ASSERGRGKAF
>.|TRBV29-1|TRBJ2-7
SVNFLEEGFYEQY
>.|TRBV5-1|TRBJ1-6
ASSLVPEAFSPLH
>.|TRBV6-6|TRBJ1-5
ASSYLAENDQPQH
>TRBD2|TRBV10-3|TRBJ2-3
AIGSGGPTDTQY
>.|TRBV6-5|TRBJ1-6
ATGLNDNSPLH
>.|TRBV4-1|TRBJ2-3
ASSQELAGITDTQY
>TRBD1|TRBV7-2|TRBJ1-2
ASSLGQGNYGYT
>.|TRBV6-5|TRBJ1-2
ASRDSFSNYGYT
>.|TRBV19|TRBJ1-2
ASSEQGLRGYT
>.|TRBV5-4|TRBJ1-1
ASSLGGEVNTEAF
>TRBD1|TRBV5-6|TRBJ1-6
ASSPGQGSPLH
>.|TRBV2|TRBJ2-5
ASSDASPGGPETQY
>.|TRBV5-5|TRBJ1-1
ASSLGTRGTEAF
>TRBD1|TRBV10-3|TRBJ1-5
ATHDRDRGSNQPQH
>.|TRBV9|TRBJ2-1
ASSVEGLPGNEQF
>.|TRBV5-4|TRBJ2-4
ASSSQIDRRKNIQY
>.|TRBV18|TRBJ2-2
ASSPTGSDTGELF
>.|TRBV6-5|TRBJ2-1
ASPRDAYNEQF